A selection of T cell receptor beta chains follows, all from one sample in a study of blood T cell repertoires in COVID-19. Sequencing used immunoSEQ multiplex PCR; TCRdb keeps in-frame clones, though not all of them. The top ten clones hold around 5% of a sample with approximately 50,000 clones, just over 90% of them seen once. Source material: peripheral blood. Receptor source: a man in his sixties or seventies with acute or convalescent COVID-19. CDR3s include the opening cysteine and the closing phenylalanine or tryptophan. The D gene is left open where the match is weak. The size entry is marked missing in some rows and otherwise reads once, few, many or a size class.

size: -; D: TRBD1; J: TRBJ2-3; V: TRBV18; CDR3: CASSRGQGGADTQYF; DNA: TGTGCCAGCTCACGGGGACAGGGGGGCGCAGATACGCAGTATTTT
size: -; D: TRBD2; J: TRBJ2-3; V: TRBV19; CDR3: CASSNRGVSGGSTDTQYF; DNA: TGTGCCAGTAGTAACCGAGGAGTGAGCGGGGGGAGTACAGATACGCAGTATTTT
size: -; D: TRBD1; J: TRBJ2-7; V: TRBV9; CDR3: CASSSGTGGLYEQYF; DNA: TGTGCCAGCAGCTCAGGGACAGGGGGCCTCTACGAGCAGTACTTC
size: -; D: -; J: TRBJ1-1; V: TRBV5-1; CDR3: CASSLGDTLEAFF; DNA: TGCGCCAGCAGCTTGGGGGACACCCTTGAAGCTTTCTTT
size: -; D: -; J: TRBJ2-5; V: TRBV3-1/TRBV3-2; CDR3: CASTGETQYF; DNA: TGTGCCAGCACCGGGGAGACCCAGTACTTC
size: -; D: -; J: TRBJ2-5; V: TRBV7-9; CDR3: CASSLESGQYF; DNA: TGTGCCAGCAGCTTAGAATCGGGCCAGTACTTC
size: -; D: TRBD1; J: TRBJ1-6; V: TRBV14; CDR3: CASSHLRQGGSPLHF; DNA: TGTGCCAGCAGCCATCTGAGACAGGGAGGCTCACCCCTCCACTTT
size: once; D: TRBD2; J: TRBJ2-3; V: TRBV30; CDR3: CAWSRGGFMDTQYF; DNA: TGTGCCTGGTCCCGCGGGGGTTTTATGGATACGCAGTATTTT
size: -; D: -; J: TRBJ1-1; V: TRBV28; CDR3: CASSSLRGRGTEAFF; DNA: TGTGCCAGCAGTTCCTTAAGGGGGAGGGGCACTGAAGCTTTCTTT
size: few; D: TRBD1; J: TRBJ1-5; V: TRBV4-1; CDR3: CASSLRQGPGQPQHF; DNA: TGCGCCAGCAGCCTCAGACAGGGCCCCGGTCAGCCCCAGCATTTT
size: -; D: -; J: TRBJ1-6; V: TRBV4-3; CDR3: CASSQDAQAAYNSPLHF; DNA: TGCGCCAGCAGCCAAGACGCTCAGGCAGCCTATAATTCACCCCTCCACTTT
size: once; D: -; J: TRBJ1-1; V: TRBV7-3; CDR3: CASSRLGGKTEAFF; DNA: TGTGCCAGCAGCCGGCTCGGGGGAAAGACTGAAGCTTTCTTT
size: -; D: -; J: TRBJ2-5; V: TRBV6-6; CDR3: CASSYSAQAMRETQYF; DNA: TGTGCCAGCAGTTACTCGGCACAGGCCATGAGAGAGACCCAGTACTTC
size: -; D: TRBD1; J: TRBJ2-7; V: TRBV6-6; CDR3: CASSYSGQDLTYEQYF; DNA: TGTGCCAGCAGTTACAGTGGACAGGATCTCACCTACGAGCAGTACTTC
size: few; D: TRBD1; J: TRBJ1-6; V: TRBV4-2; CDR3: CASSQRGPPLYNSPLHF; DNA: TGTGCCAGCAGCCAGAGGGGGCCTCCTCTTTATAATTCACCCCTCCACTTT
size: -; D: TRBD1; J: TRBJ1-1; V: TRBV2; CDR3: CASSVGQGVKGTEAFF; DNA: TGTGCCAGCAGTGTGGGACAGGGGGTAAAGGGCACTGAAGCTTTCTTT